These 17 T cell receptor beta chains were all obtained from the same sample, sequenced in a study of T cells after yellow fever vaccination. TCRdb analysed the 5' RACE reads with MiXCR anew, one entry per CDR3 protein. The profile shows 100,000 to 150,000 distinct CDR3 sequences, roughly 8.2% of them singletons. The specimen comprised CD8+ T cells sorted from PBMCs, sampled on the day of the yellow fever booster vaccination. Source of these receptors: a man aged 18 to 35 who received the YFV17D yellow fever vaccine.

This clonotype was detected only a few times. The CDR3 DNA reads TGCAGCGTCACACAGGGTTTGAACACTGAAGCTTTCTTT. This encodes CSVTQGLNTEAFF. The chain uses TRBV29-1 and TRBJ1-1; TRBD1 is a possible D gene (6 bases). Trimming cost V 6 bases and J 0 bases, with 11 bases left between them. This CDR3 has 13 residues. Germline V gene data show CDR1 as SQVTM and CDR2 as ANQGSEA.

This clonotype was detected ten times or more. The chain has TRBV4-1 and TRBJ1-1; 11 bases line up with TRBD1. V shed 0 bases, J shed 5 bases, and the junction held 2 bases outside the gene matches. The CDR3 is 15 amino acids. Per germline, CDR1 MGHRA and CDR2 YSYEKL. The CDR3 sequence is CASSQEGQGGTEAFF. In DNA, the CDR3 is TGCGCCAGCAGCCAAGAGGGACAGGGGGGAACTGAAGCTTTCTTT.

CDR3 sequence: CASSHKGIRVGEQFF. Written as DNA, the CDR3 is TGTGCCAGCAGTCACAAGGGGATCAGGGTCGGGGAGCAGTTCTTC. The chain has TRBV28 and TRBJ2-1, with D perhaps matching TRBD1 (5 bases). The CDR3 is 15 residues long. Trimming left V 5 bases short and J 10 bases short, with 21 bases between. Germline V lookup: CDR1 MDHEN, CDR2 SYDVKM.

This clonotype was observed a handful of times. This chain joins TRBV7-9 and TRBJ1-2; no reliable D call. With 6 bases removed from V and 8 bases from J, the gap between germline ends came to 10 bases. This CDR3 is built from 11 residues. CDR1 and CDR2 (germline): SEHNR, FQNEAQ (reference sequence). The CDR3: CASRRTGGYTF. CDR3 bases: TGTGCCAGCAGACGGACGGGGGGCTACACCTTC.

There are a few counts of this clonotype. CDR3 in DNA: TGCGCCAGCAGCCTCGACCAAACCAGGCATGGCTACACCTTC. Its protein is CASSLDQTRHGYTF. The V and J genes are TRBV5-1 and TRBJ1-2; unclear D gene. V was pared by 4 bases and J by 6 bases, with 16 bases between. Germline V CDR1 and CDR2: SGHRS, YFSETQ. The CDR3 covers 14 residues. The complete variable domain, with remaining parts taken from reference TRBV5-1 and TRBJ1-2, reads KAGVTQTPRYLIKTRGQQVTLSCSPISGHRSVSWYQQTPGQGLQFLFEYFSETQRNKGNFPGRFSGRQFSNSRSEMNVSTLELGDSALYLCASSLDQTRHGYTFGSGTRLTVV.

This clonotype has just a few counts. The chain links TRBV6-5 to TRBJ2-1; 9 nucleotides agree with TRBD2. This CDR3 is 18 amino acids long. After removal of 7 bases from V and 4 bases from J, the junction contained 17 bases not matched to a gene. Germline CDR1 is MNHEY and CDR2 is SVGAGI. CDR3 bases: TGTGCCAGCAAAAGAAGGGCGCTGGCGGGGGGGCAGTACAATGAGCAGTTCTTC. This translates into CASKRRALAGGQYNEQFF.

CDR3 amino acids: CATSRAAGSLEQYF. CDR3 coding DNA: TGTGCCACCAGCAGAGCGGCAGGGAGCCTCGAGCAGTACTTC. The chain recombines TRBV15 with TRBJ2-7; tentatively, D is TRBD1 or TRBD2 (5 bases each). The V end lost 1 base, the J end lost 6 bases, and 13 bases lay between the germline ends. This CDR3 is 14 amino acids long. The germline gives CDR1 LNHNV, CDR2 YYDKDF (reference sequence).

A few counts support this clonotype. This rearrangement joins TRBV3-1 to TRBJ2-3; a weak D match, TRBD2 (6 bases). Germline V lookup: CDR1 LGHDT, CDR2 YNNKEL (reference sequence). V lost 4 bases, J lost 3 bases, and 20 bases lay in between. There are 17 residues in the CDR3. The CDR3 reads CASSRPRGKVRTDTQYF. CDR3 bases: TGTGCCAGCAGCCGCCCCCGGGGGAAGGTACGGACAGATACGCAGTATTTT.

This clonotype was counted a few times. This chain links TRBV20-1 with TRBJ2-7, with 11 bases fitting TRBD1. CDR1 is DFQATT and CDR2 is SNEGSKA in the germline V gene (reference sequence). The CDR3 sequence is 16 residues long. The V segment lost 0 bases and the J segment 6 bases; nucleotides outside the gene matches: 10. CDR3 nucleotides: TGCAGTGCTAGAGATCAGGACAGGGGGCCGTCTCTCGAGCAGTACTTC. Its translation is CSARDQDRGPSLEQYF.

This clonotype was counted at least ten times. The CDR3 coding sequence is TGTGCCAGCACCATGACTACTAGCGGGGGGATCAATGAGCAGTTCTTC. Its protein is CASTMTTSGGINEQFF. This chain connects TRBV7-9 to TRBJ2-1, with 12 positions matching TRBD2. The CDR3 runs to 16 residues. Trimming cost V 7 bases and J 6 bases; bases outside gene matches: 10. Germline CDR1 is SEHNR and CDR2 is FQNEAQ (reference sequence).

The CDR3 is CASGEGGPSFSTDTQYF. CDR3 DNA sequence: TGTGCCAGCGGGGAGGGGGGGCCGTCATTCAGCACAGATACGCAGTATTTT. The chain uses TRBV21-1 and TRBJ2-3; the table's D call, TRBD1, was not checked against the DNA. TRBV21-1 is recorded as a pseudogene. There are 17 residues in the CDR3.

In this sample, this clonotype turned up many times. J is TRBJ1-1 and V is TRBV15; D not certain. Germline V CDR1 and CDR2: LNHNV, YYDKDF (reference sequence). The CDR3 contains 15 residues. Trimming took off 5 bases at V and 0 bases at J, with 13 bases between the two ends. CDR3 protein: CATSSQADMNTEAFF. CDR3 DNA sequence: TGTGCCACCAGCTCGCAGGCAGATATGAACACTGAAGCTTTCTTT.

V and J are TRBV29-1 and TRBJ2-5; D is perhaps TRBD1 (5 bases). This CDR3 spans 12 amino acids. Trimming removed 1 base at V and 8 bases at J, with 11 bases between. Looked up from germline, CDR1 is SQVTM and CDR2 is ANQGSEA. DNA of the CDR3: TGCAGCGTTGAAGGGGGCCCCACCACCCAGTACTTC. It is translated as CSVEGGPTTQYF.

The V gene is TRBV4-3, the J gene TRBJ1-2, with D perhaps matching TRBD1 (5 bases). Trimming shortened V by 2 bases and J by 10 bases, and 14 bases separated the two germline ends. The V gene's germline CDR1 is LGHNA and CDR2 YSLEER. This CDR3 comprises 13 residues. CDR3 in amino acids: CASSQRLGQAYTF. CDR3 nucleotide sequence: TGCGCCAGCAGCCAAAGGTTGGGGCAGGCCTACACCTTC.

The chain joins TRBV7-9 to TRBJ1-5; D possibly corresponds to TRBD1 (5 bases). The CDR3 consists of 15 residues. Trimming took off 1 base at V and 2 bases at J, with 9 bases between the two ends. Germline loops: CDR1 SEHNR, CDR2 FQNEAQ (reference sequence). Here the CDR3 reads CASSLVGDGNQPQHF. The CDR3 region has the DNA TGTGCCAGCAGCTTAGTGGGGGATGGCAATCAGCCCCAGCATTTT.

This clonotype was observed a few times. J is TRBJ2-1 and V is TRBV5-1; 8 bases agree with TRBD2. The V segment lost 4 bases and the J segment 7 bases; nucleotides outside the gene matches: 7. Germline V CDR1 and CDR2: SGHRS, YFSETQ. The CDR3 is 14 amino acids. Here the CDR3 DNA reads TGCGCCAGCAGCCCCCCGGGGGGGAGGAATGAGCAGTTCTTC. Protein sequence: CASSPPGGRNEQFF.

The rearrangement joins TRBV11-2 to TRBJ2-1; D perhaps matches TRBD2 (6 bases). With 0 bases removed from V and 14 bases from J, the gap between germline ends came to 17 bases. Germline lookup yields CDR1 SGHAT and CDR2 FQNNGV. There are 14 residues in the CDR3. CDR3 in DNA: TGTGCCAGCAGCTTAGAGGGCGCCCGACTAGGGAAGTTCTTC. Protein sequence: CASSLEGARLGKFF.